The 19 T cell receptor beta chains listed next were all sequenced from one sample in a study of blood T cells in healthy people across ages. With a J-beta primer mix and a sample-barcoded 5' primer, a second PCR ran roughly 7 to 11 cycles. Via MiXCR, TCRdb re-called the 5' RACE reads, giving one row per CDR3 protein. The table shows 920,000 or so distinct CDR3 sequences, with more than 35% occurring only once. The specimen sequenced was blood. Receptor source: a woman aged 55-75 years in good health.

The rearrangement uses TRBV11-2 and TRBJ2-5, with 12 bases that match TRBD2. V was pared by 5 bases and J by 11 bases, with 21 bases of the junction left unmatched. This CDR3 is built from 18 residues. Germline assignment: CDR1 SGHAT and CDR2 FQNNGV. This CDR3 reads CASSPRTSGIRSYNEQYF. The CDR3 DNA reads as TGTGCCAGCAGCCCGCGGACTAGCGGGATCCGCTCCTACAATGAGCAGTACTTC.

To note about this clonotype: The junction departs from the called germline gene at one end, perhaps through a read error. The chain joins TRBV10-3 to TRBJ2-7, with TRBD1 identical over 7 bases. CDR1 is ENHRY and CDR2 is SYGVKD in the germline V gene. The CDR3 has 13 amino acids. The CDR3 here is CTISDRASYEQYF. CDR3 DNA: TGTACCATCTCAGACAGGGCTTCCTACGAGCAGTACTTC.

This clonotype occurred a few times. V is TRBV6-5 and J is TRBJ1-4; 8 nucleotides match TRBD1. The CDR3 is 13 amino acids. V lost 5 bases, J lost 14 bases, and 10 bases stayed unmatched. Germline-derived CDR1 and CDR2 are MNHEY and SVGAGI. As DNA, the CDR3 is TGTGCCAGCAGTCCCGACCCCGGACAGGGTCTGTTTTTT. Translating gives CASSPDPGQGLFF.

The chain links TRBV9 to TRBJ2-1, with TRBD2 matching over 15 bases. V trimming: 4 bases; J trimming: 10 bases; junction bases outside the gene matches: 9. The CDR3 runs 16 residues. The germline V gene encodes CDR1 SGDLS and CDR2 YYNGEE. This CDR3 reads CASSLGLAGGYREQFF. CDR3 DNA: TGTGCCAGCAGCTTAGGACTAGCGGGAGGGTACAGAGAGCAGTTCTTC.

The chain combines TRBV4-2 with TRBJ2-5; D is undetermined. The CDR3 is made up of 13 amino acids. CDR1 and CDR2 from the germline V gene are LGHNA and YNFKEQ. The V gene lost 10 bases and the J gene lost 2 bases, with 14 bases spanning the gap. CDR3 nucleotide sequence: TGTGCCATATCGCGAGGTGGGCAAGAGACCCAGTACTTC. Translating gives CAISRGGQETQYF.

V gene TRBV4-2 combines with J gene TRBJ2-5; TRBD2 agrees at 7 bases. V was pared by 0 bases and J by 2 bases, with 9 bases of the junction left unmatched. CDR3 length equals 17 residues. The V gene's germline CDR1 is LGHNA and CDR2 YNFKEQ. CDR3 in DNA: TGTGCCAGCAGCCAAGATGGGGCTAGCGGCGAACAAGAGACCCAGTACTTC. It yields the protein CASSQDGASGEQETQYF.

The chain carries TRBV5-1 and TRBJ2-4, with a possible D match to TRBD2 (6 bases). CDR1 and CDR2 (germline): SGHRS, YFSETQ. The CDR3 consists of 14 residues. V lost 0 bases, J lost 9 bases, and 13 bases lay in between. The DNA of the CDR3 is TGCGCCAGCAGCTTGGCTGGGGAAGCGGGCATTCAGTACTTC. Translated: CASSLAGEAGIQYF. The entire variable domain, with the rest obtained from reference TRBV5-1 and TRBJ2-4, is as follows: KAGVTQTPRYLIKTRGQQVTLSCSPISGHRSVSWYQQTPGQGLQFLFEYFSETQRNKGNFPGRFSGRQFSNSRSEMNVSTLELGDSALYLCASSLAGEAGIQYFGAGTRLSVL.

The table lists this clonotype with a count of one. Germline is not matched at one junction end, which may reflect a read error. The chain links TRBV12-3 or TRBV12-4 to TRBJ2-1, with TRBD2 matching 9 bases. The CDR3 runs 15 residues. CDR3 in DNA: TGTGCCTGCAGTTTTAGCGGGAGTAAGTACAATGAGCAGTTCTTC. As protein: CACSFSGSKYNEQFF.

This clonotype showed up many times. The gene calls are TRBV20-1 and TRBJ2-6; D is unclear. V shed 3 bases and J shed 0 bases, with 15 bases lying between them. The CDR3 has 17 amino acids. CDR1 is DFQATT and CDR2 is SNEGSKA in the germline V gene (reference sequence). The CDR3 protein is CSASGSGLNSGANVLTF. CDR3 DNA: TGCAGTGCTAGTGGGTCGGGTTTGAACTCTGGGGCCAACGTCCTGACTTTC.

A few counts support this clonotype. This rearrangement joins TRBV6-5 to TRBJ2-7; D is tentatively TRBD1 or TRBD2 (5 bases each). Germline lookup yields CDR1 MNHEY and CDR2 SVGAGI. V was shortened by 5 bases and J by 1 base, with 12 bases between the two germline ends. The CDR3 is 14 amino acids. The CDR3 bases are TGTGCCAGCAGTCTACCGGGACCTTCCTACGAGCAGTACTTC. It codes for CASSLPGPSYEQYF.

This clonotype was counted at least ten times. This chain connects TRBV11-1 to TRBJ2-5; D gene uncertain. The V end was cut by 3 bases, the J end by 2 bases, with 10 bases between. Germline loops: CDR1 SGHAT, CDR2 FQDESV (reference sequence). The CDR3 is 14 amino acids. The CDR3 coding sequence is TGTGCCAGCAGCTTGGACCCCCGTCAAGAGACCCAGTACTTC. It is translated as CASSLDPRQETQYF.

This clonotype was recorded a few times. The J gene is TRBJ2-5, the V gene TRBV21-1. TRBV21-1 is a documented pseudogene. This CDR3 region has 15 residues. CDR3 DNA: TGTGCCAGCAGCAAAGACCTGGGTACTGGGGAGACCCAGTACTTC. It encodes CASSKDLGTGETQYF.

In this sample, this clonotype turned up a few times. Here the CDR3 reads CASSQKANEQFF. The CDR3 DNA reads as TGCGCCAGCAGCCAGAAAGCCAATGAGCAGTTCTTC. V is TRBV4-1 and J is TRBJ2-1; D uncertain. Trimming took off 3 bases at V and 6 bases at J, with 6 bases between the two ends. Germline assignment: CDR1 MGHRA and CDR2 YSYEKL. The CDR3 is made up of 12 amino acids.

V and J are TRBV12-3 or TRBV12-4 and TRBJ1-3; a possible D gene is TRBD1 (5 bases). The length of the CDR3 is 14 residues. Trimming pared 3 bases from V and 3 bases from J, leaving 9 bases between. The CDR3 region has the DNA TGTGCCAGCAGTTTTTGGGGGTTTGGAAACACCATATATTTT. It yields the protein CASSFWGFGNTIYF.

This clonotype was counted between two and nine times. The rearrangement uses TRBV11-2 and TRBJ2-7; D is undetermined. The CDR3 length is 14 residues. V was pared by 2 bases and J by 2 bases, with 10 bases between. Germline CDR1 SGHAT, CDR2 FQNNGV. The DNA of the CDR3 is TGTGCCAGCAGCTTACTTCCTGGGACCTACGAGCAGTACTTC. Its protein product is CASSLLPGTYEQYF.

The chain joins TRBV12-3 or TRBV12-4 to TRBJ2-3; TRBD1 matches 7 bases. There are 14 residues in the CDR3. The V and J ends lost 6 bases and 6 bases, in that order; junction bases with no gene match: 9. The DNA of the CDR3 is TGTGCCAGCAGCAGGGACAGCCCGGAGGATACGCAGTATTTT. Translation: CASSRDSPEDTQYF.

V usage is TRBV27 and J usage is TRBJ2-7; D perhaps matches TRBD1 (6 bases). From germline, CDR1 is MNHEY and CDR2 SMNVEV (reference sequence). The CDR3 totals 15 residues. V shed 4 bases and J shed 5 bases, with 18 bases lying between them. The DNA of the CDR3 is TGTGCCAGCAGTTCCCGGGACATTCCGCCCCACGAGCAGTACTTC. As protein: CASSSRDIPPHEQYF.

This clonotype was detected only once. The chain combines TRBV4-1 with TRBJ2-1; 7 nucleotides line up with TRBD2. This CDR3 contains 16 residues. Germline CDR1 reads MGHRA; CDR2 reads YSYEKL. V lost 1 base and J lost 3; bases outside the gene matches: 6. CDR3 nucleotide sequence: TGCGCCAGCAGCCAAGTGGCTAGCGGTATCTACAATGAGCAGTTCTTC. Translating gives CASSQVASGIYNEQFF.

Of note for this clonotype: It is unclear where the CDR3 begins or ends on the DNA, so no DNA is shown, and the CDR3 is as TCRdb lists it. This sequence joins TRBV6-2 or TRBV6-3 and TRBJ2-2; the table's D call, TRBD2, has no DNA check behind it. Germline V gene data show CDR1 as MNHEY and CDR2 as SVGEGT. The CDR3 region is 15 residues in length, termini included. This CDR3 is CVSSTSGGATGELFF.